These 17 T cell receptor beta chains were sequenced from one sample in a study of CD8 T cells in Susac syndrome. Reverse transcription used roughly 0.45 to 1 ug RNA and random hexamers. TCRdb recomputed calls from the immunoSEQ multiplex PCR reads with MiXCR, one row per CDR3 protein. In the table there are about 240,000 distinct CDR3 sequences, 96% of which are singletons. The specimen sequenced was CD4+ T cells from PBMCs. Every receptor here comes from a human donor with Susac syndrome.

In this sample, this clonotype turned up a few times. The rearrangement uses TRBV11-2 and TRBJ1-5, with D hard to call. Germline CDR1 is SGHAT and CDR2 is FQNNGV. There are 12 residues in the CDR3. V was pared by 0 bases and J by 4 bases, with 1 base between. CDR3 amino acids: CASSLDNQPQHF. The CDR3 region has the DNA TGTGCCAGCAGCTTAGATAATCAGCCCCAGCATTTT.

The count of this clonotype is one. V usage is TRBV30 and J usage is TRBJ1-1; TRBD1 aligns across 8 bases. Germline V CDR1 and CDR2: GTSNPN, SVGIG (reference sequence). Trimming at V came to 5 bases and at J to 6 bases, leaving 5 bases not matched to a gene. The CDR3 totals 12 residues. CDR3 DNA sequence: TGTGCCTGGGACAGGGGTCGGTCTGAAGCTTTCTTT. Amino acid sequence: CAWDRGRSEAFF.

The CDR3 loop is CSAGLAGESIIQYF. The CDR3 nucleotides are TGCAGCGCAGGACTAGCGGGAGAGAGTATCATTCAGTACTTC. The chain carries TRBV29-1 and TRBJ2-4; 13 nucleotides match TRBD2. The CDR3 loop spans 14 amino acids. V lost 7 bases, J lost 9 bases, and 9 bases stayed unmatched. Per the germline V gene, CDR1 is SQVTM and CDR2 is ANQGSEA. Full variable domain (remainder filled in from reference TRBV29-1 and TRBJ2-4): SAVISQKPSRDICQRGTSLTIQCQVDSQVTMMFWYRQQPGQSLTLIATANQGSEATYESGFVIDKFPISRPNLTFSTLTVSNMSPEDSSIYLCSAGLAGESIIQYFGAGTRLSVL.

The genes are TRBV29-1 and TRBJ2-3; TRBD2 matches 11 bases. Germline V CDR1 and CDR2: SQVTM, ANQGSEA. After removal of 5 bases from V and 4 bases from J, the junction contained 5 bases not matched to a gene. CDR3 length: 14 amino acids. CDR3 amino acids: CSVSTSGSSDTQYF. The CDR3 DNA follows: TGCAGCGTTAGTACTAGCGGGAGCTCAGATACGCAGTATTTT.

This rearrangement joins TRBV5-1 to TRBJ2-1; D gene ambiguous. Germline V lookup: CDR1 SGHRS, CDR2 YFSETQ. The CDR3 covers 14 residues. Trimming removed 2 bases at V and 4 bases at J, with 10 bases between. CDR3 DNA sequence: TGCGCCAGCAGCTTCGGGCAAATTTACAATGAGCAGTTCTTC. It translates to CASSFGQIYNEQFF.

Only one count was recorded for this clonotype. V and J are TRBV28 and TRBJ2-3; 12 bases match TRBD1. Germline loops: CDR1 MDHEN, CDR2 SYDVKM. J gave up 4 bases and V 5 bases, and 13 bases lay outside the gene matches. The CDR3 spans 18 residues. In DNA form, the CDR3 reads TGTGCCAGCAGTACCCAGTCGGGGGGACAGGGGGCAGCAGATACGCAGTATTTT. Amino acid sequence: CASSTQSGGQGAADTQYF.

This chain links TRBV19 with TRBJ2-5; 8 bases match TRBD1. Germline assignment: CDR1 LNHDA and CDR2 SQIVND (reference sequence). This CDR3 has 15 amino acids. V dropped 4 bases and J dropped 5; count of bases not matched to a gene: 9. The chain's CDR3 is CASSRDRSMPETQYF. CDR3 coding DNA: TGTGCCAGTAGTAGGGACAGGAGTATGCCGGAGACCCAGTACTTC.

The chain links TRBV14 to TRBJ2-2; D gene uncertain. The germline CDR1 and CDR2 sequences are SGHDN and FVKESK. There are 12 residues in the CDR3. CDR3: CASGPRNGELFF. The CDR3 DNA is TGTGCTTCGGGCCCCCGGAACGGGGAGCTGTTTTTT.

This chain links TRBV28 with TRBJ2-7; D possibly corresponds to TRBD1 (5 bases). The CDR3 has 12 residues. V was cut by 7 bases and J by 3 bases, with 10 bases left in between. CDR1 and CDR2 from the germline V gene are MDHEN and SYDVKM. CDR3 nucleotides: TGTGCCAGCACGCCAGGGATCTACGAGCAGTACTTC. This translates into CASTPGIYEQYF. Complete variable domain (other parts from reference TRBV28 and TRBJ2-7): DVKVTQSSRYLVKRTGEKVFLECVQDMDHENMFWYRQDPGLGLRLIYFSYDVKMKEKGDIPEGYSVSREKKERFSLILESASTNQTSMYLCASTPGIYEQYFGPGTRLTVT.

The CDR3 DNA is TGTGCCAGCATGACTAGCCTATTCCAAGAGACCCAGTACTTC. Protein: CASMTSLFQETQYF. V is TRBV5-6 and J is TRBJ2-5; 7 bases are shared with TRBD2. There are 14 residues in the CDR3. Germline CDR1 is SGHDT and CDR2 is YYEEEE. Trimming removed 6 bases from V and 1 base from J; junction bases left unmatched: 6.

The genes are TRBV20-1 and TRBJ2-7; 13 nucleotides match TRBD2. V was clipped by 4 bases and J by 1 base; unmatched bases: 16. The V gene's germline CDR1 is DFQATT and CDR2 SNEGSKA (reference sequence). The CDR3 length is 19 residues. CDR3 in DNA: TGCAGTGCTAACGAGCCGACTAGCGGGAGGTATCTAGGGTCCTACGAGCAGTACTTC. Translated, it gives CSANEPTSGRYLGSYEQYF.

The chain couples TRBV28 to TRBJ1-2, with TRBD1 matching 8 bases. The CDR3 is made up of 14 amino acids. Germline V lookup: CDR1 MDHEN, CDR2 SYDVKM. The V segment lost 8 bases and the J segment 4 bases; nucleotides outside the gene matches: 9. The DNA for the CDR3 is TGTGCCAGCGACAGGGGTGGCTCCCTCTATGGCTACACCTTC. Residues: CASDRGGSLYGYTF.

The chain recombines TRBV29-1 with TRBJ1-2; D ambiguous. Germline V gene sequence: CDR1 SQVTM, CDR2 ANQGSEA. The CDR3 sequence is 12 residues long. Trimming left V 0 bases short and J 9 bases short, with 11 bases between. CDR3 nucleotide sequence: TGCAGCGTTGAAGATCCTGCAGGCAGCTACACCTTC. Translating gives CSVEDPAGSYTF.

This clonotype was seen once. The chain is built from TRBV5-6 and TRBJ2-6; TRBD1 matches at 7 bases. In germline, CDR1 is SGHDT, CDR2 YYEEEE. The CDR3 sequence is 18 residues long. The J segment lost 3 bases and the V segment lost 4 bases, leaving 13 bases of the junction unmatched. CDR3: CASSPQTGWVRGANVLTF. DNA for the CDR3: TGTGCCAGCAGCCCACAGACAGGGTGGGTACGTGGGGCCAACGTCCTGACTTTC.

CDR3: CASRDRGHGELFF. In DNA, the CDR3 is TGTGCCAGCAGGGACAGGGGACACGGGGAGCTGTTTTTT. V is TRBV2 and J is TRBJ2-2; 9 positions match TRBD1. V lost 6 bases to trimming and J lost 7 bases; unmatched junction nucleotides: 3. The CDR3 is made up of 13 amino acids. Looked up from germline, CDR1 is SNHLY and CDR2 is FYNNEI.

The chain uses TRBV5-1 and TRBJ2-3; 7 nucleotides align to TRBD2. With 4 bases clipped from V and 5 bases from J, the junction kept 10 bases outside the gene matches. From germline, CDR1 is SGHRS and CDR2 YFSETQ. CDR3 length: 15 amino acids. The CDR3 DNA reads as TGCGCCAGCAGCGAACTAGCGCGGAGGCTAGATACGCAGTATTTT. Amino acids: CASSELARRLDTQYF.

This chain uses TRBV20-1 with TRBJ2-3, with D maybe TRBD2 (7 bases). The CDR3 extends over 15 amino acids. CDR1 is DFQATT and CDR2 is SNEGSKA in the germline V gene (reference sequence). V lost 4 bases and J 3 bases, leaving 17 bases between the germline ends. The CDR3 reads CSATEGGAGTDTQYF. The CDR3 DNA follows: TGCAGTGCTACAGAAGGGGGGGCAGGTACAGATACGCAGTATTTT.